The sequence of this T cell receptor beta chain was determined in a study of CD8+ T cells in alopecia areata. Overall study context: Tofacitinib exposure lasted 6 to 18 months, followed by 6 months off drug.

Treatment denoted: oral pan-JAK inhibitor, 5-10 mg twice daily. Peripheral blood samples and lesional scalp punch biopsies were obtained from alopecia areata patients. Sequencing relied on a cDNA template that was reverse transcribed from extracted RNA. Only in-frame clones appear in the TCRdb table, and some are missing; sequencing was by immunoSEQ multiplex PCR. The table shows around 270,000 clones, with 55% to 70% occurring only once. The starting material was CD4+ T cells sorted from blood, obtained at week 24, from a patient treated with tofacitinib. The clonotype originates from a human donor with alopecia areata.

This CDR3 is CASKPGLQETQYF. The DNA for the CDR3 is TGTGCCAGCAAGCCCGGGCTCCAAGAGACCCAGTACTTC. V gene TRBV7-2 combines with J gene TRBJ2-5; the D is unclear. Germline V gene sequence: CDR1 SGHTA, CDR2 FQGNSA. The CDR3 contains 13 residues. V was trimmed by 7 bases and J by 1 base, leaving 10 bases between them.